This TCR beta chain originates from a study of shared clonotypes between healthy human individuals. Study-wide context: Samples came from two female and three male donors aged 18 to 49.

This clone was found a few times. CDR1 is KGHSH and CDR2 is LQKENI in the germline V gene. Trimming stripped 0 bases from V and 4 bases from J, with 12 bases between. The CDR3 is 15 residues long. Replicate PCRs for unsorted PBMC used 300 ng DNA (roughly 29,000 T cell genomes). On ten immunoSEQ deep assay plates, unsorted PBMC DNA was sequenced. Original analysis: ImmunoSEQ gave junction-only sequences without quality scores, so filtering differed. TCRdb keeps only in-frame clones here, not all; method: immunoSEQ multiplex PCR. The V and J calls and clone size come from that table; D and trimming were worked out from the DNA. Seen here are under 600,000 clones, around 77% observed once, and the top ten hold around 12%.

The sequence derives from a woman aged 40 to 50 in good health. Some clones in this sample may be carry-over from other donors' samples. The sample taken for sequencing was PBMCs. The rearrangement uses TRBV18 and TRBJ1-2; D is possibly TRBD1 (5 bases). CDR3 in amino acids: CASSPPSQGPYGYTF. The DNA of the CDR3 is TGTGCCAGCTCACCACCCAGCCAGGGACCCTATGGCTACACCTTC.